One sample yielded the 2 T cell receptor beta chains listed below, sequenced in a study of chemoradiotherapy in HPV16-positive cancers. Here immunoSEQ multiplex PCR was the method, and the copy in TCRdb shows in-frame clones only, minus some. The sample consists of fewer than 6,000 clones, about 90% of them appearing once. Sequencing used tumor tissue, obtained from a patient who underwent chemoradiotherapy. All receptors come from a human donor with HPV-associated anogenital cancer.

The chain carries TRBV5-4 and TRBJ1-3; 7 bases map to TRBD1. The CDR3 runs 16 residues. Trimming took 0 bases from V and 2 from J; bases not matched to a gene: 5. CDR1 and CDR2 from the germline V gene are SGHNT and YYREEE (reference sequence). The CDR3 reads CASSLAGQGAGNTIYF. As DNA, the CDR3 is TGTGCCAGCAGCTTGGCCGGGCAGGGGGCTGGAAACACCATATATTTT.

This sequence joins TRBV7-9 and TRBJ2-5; a weak D match, TRBD1 (5 bases). Trimming took 5 bases from V and 4 from J, leaving 14 bases between them. The germline CDR1 and CDR2 sequences are SEHNR and FQNEAQ (reference sequence). The CDR3 is 14 amino acids. The CDR3 sequence is CASSLNGARETQYF. As DNA, the CDR3 is TGTGCCAGCAGCCTGAATGGGGCGCGAGAGACCCAGTACTTC.